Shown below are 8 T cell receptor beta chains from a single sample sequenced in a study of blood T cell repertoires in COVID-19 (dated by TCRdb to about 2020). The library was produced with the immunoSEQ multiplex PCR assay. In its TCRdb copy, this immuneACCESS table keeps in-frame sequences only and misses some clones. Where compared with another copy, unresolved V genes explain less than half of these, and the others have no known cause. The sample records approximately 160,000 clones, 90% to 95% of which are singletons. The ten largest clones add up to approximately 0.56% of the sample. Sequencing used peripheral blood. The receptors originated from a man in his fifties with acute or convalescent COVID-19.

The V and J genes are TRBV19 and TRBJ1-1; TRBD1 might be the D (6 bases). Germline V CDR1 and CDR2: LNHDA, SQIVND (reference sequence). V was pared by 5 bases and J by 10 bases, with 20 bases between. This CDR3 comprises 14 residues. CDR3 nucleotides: TGTGCCAGTAGTGCTCCAGGGGCACGGGTACGAGCTTTCTTT. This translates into CASSAPGARVRAFF. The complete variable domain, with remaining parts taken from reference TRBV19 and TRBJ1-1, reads DGGITQSPKYLFRKEGQNVTLSCEQNLNHDAMYWYRQDPGQGLRLIYYSQIVNDFQKGDIAEGYSVSREKKESFPLTVTSAQKNPTAFYLCASSAPGARVRAFFGQGTRLTVV.

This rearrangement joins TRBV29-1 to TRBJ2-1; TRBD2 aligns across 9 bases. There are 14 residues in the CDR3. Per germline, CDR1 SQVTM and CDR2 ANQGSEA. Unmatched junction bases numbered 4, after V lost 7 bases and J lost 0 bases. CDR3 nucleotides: TGCAGCGAGTCGACTAGCGGCTCCTACAATGAGCAGTTCTTC. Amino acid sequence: CSESTSGSYNEQFF.

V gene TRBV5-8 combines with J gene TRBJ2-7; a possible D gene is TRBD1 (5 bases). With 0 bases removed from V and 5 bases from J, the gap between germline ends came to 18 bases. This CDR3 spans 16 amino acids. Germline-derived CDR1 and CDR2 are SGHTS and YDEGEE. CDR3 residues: CASSLGQGPPEDEQYV. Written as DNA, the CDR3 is TGTGCCAGCAGCTTGGGGCAGGGTCCCCCTGAGGACGAGCAGTACGTC.

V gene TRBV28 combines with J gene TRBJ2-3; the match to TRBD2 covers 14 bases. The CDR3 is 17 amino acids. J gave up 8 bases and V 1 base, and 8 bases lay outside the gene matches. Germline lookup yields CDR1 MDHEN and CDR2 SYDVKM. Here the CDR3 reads CASSLLGTSGSRGTQYF. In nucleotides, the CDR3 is TGTGCCAGCAGTTTATTGGGGACTAGCGGGAGTCGAGGTACGCAGTATTTT.

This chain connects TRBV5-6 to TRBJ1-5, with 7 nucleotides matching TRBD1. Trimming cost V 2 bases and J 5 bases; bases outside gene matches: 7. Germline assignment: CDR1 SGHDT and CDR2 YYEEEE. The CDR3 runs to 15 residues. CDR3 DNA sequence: TGTGCCAGCAGCTTCACAGGGGAGAGGGATCAGCCCCAGCATTTT. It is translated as CASSFTGERDQPQHF.

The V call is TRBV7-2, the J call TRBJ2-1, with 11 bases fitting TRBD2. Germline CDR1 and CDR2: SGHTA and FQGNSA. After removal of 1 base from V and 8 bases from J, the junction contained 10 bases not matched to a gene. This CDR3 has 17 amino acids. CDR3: CASSLVSGGGPGHEQFF. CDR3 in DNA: TGTGCCAGCAGCTTAGTTAGCGGGGGGGGACCTGGGCATGAGCAGTTCTTC.

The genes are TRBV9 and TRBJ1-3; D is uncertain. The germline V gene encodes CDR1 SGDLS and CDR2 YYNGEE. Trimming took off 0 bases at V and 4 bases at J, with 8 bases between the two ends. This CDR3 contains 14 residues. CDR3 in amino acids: CASSVDGEGNTIYF. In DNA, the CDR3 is TGTGCCAGCAGCGTAGACGGTGAGGGAAACACCATATATTTT.

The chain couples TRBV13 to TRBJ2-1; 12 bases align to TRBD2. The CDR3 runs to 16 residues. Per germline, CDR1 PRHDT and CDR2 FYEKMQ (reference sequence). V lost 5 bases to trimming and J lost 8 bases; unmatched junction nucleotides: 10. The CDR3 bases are TGTGCCAGCAGCGTCCCACTAGCGGGAGGCGGGGATGAGCAGTTCTTC. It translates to CASSVPLAGGGDEQFF.